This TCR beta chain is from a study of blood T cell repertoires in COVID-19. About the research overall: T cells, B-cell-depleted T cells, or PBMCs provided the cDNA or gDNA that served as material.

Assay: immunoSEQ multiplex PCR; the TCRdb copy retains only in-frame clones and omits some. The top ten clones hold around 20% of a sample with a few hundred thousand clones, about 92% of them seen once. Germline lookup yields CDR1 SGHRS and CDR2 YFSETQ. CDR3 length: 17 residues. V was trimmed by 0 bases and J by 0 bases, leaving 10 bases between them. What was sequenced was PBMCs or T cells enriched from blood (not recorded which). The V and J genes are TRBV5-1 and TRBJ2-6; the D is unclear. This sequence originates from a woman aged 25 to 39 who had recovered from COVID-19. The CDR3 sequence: CASSLGTVDSGANVLTF. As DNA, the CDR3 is TGCGCCAGCAGCTTGGGAACAGTCGACTCTGGGGCCAACGTCCTGACTTTC.